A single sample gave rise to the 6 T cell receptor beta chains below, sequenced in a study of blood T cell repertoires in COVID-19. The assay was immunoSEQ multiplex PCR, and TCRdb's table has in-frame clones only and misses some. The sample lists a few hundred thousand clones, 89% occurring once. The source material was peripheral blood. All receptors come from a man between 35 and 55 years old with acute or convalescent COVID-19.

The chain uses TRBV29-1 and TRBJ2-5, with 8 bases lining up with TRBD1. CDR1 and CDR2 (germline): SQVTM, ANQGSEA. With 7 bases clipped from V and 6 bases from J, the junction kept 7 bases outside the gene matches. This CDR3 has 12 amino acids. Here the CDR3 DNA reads TGCAGCGCCTGCGACAGGGGACAGACCCAGTACTTC. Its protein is CSACDRGQTQYF.

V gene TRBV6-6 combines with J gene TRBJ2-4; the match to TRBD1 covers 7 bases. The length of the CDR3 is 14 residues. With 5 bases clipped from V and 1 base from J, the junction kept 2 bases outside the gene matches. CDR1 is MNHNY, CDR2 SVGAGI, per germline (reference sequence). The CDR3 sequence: CASSRQGAKNIQYF. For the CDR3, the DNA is TGTGCCAGCAGTCGACAGGGCGCCAAAAACATTCAGTACTTC.

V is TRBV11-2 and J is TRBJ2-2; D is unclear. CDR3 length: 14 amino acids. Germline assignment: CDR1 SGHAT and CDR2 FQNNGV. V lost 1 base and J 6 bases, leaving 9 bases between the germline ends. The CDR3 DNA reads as TGTGCCAGCAGCTTAGGACTCGGTTCCGGGGAGCTGTTTTTT. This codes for CASSLGLGSGELFF.

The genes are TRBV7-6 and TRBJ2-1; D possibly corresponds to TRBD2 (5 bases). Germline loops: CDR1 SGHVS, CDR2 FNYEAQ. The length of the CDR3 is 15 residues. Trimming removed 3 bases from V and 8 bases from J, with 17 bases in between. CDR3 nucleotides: TGTGCCAGCAGCTTCGGACTTAATAGTGTTCATGAGCAGTTCTTC. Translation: CASSFGLNSVHEQFF.

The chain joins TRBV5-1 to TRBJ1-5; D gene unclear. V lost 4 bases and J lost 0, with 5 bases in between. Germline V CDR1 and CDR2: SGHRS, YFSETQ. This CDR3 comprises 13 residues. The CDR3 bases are TGCGCCAGCAGCCCTAATAGCAATCAGCCCCAGCATTTT. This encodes CASSPNSNQPQHF.

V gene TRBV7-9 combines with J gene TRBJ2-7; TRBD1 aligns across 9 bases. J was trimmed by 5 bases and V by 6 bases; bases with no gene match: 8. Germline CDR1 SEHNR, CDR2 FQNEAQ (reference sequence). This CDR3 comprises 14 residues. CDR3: CASSLRDRVDEQYF. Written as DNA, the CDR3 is TGTGCCAGCAGTTTACGGGACAGGGTGGACGAGCAGTACTTC.